This TCR beta chain was captured in a study of cytomegalovirus exposure and HLA in healthy donors. General observations from the study: In vitro, a few CMV-associated chains proved specific for CMV antigens. The authors enumerated 164 TCR beta chains as linked to cytomegalovirus.

The CDR3 consists of 12 residues. The germline V and J ends were trimmed by 7 bases and 7 bases, with 13 bases remaining between them. The germline V gene has CDR1 SNHLY and CDR2 FYNNEI. The primer mix had 60 Vbeta and 13 Jbeta primers. Sequencing was performed with immunoSEQ multiplex PCR; in TCRdb, only in-frame clones are kept and a portion is missing. The sample records more than 95,000 clones, roughly 80% being singletons. Concerning this clone itself: Antigen: not known.

The chain recombines TRBV2 with TRBJ1-1, with D perhaps TRBD1 (5 bases). The sequencing input was PBMCs. The origin of this receptor is a man aged 45-65 years in good health and CMV-seropositive. The chain's CDR3 is CASIPTAYEAFF. The CDR3, as DNA: TGTGCCAGCATCCCGACAGCTTATGAAGCTTTCTTT.